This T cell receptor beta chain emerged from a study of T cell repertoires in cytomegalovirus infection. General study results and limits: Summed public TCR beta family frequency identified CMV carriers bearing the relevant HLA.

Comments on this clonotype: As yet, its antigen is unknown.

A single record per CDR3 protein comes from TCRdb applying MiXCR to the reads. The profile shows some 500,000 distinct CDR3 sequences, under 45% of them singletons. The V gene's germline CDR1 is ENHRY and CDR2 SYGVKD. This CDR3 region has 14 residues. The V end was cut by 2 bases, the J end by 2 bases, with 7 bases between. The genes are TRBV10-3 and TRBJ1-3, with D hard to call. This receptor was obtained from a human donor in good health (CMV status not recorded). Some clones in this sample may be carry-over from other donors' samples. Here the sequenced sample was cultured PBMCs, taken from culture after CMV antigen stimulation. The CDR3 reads CAISEMGTGNTIYF. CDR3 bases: TGTGCCATCAGTGAGATGGGAACTGGAAACACCATATATTTT.